The clone carrying this TCR beta chain came up many times. Its antigen remains unknown. Employing constant-segment primers, 5'RACE generated TCR alpha and TCR beta cDNA libraries bearing sample barcodes and UMIs. TCRdb independently ran MiXCR on the 5' RACE reads; one entry per CDR3 protein. The sample gives 550,000 to 650,000 distinct CDR3 sequences, 15% to 20% of which show up once; about 7.5% is in the top ten. Trimming at V came to 5 bases and at J to 2 bases, leaving 5 bases not matched to a gene. The CDR3 extends over 15 amino acids. Germline loops: CDR1 SGHVS, CDR2 FNYEAQ. The data are from a study of T-cell memory formation after mild COVID-19. Study outcomes and limitations: Detection of some responders pre-infection suggested pre-existing cross-reactive memory T cells participated. Clones that contracted from day 15 to 85 had balanced CD4/CD8; later expanders were CD4+ biased.

The clonotype originates from an adult woman who had mild COVID-19 (a few samples of this study predate the infection). Cell type and time point are not known. Sequencing was performed on PBMCs or a T cell subset sorted from them (not recorded which). This chain links TRBV7-6 with TRBJ2-7; TRBD2 matches 11 bases. The CDR3, as DNA: TGTGCCAGCAGCCCAGGGACTAGCGGTACCTACGAGCAGTACTTC. Its protein is CASSPGTSGTYEQYF.